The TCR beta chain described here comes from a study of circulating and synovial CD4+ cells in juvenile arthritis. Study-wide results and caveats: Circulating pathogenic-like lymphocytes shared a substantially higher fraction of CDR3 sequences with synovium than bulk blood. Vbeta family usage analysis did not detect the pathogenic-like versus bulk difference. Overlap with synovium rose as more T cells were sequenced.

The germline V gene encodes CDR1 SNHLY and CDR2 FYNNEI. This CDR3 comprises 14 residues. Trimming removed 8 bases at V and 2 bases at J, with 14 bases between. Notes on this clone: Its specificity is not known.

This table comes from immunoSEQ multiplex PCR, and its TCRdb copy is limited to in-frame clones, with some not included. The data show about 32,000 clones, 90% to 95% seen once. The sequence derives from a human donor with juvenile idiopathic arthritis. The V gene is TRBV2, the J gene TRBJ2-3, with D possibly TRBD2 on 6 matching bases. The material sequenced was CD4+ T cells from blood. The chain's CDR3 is CASVSGPTTDTQYF. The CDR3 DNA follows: TGTGCCAGCGTGAGCGGGCCAACCACAGATACGCAGTATTTT.